This T cell receptor (beta chain) originates from a study of T-cell reconstitution after alpha-beta-depleted transplantation in children. Unique molecular identifiers were used in preparing the TCRbeta library. Via MiXCR, TCRdb re-called the PCR reads, giving one row per CDR3 protein. The table shows about 540,000 distinct CDR3 sequences, with around 20% occurring only once. This clonotype was detected only a few times. This CDR3 region has 14 residues. V was clipped by 0 bases and J by 3 bases, with 9 bases between them. Germline assignment: CDR1 LGHNA and CDR2 YNFKEQ. The sequence came from a human donor who donated a stem cell graft to a child with acute lymphoblastic leukemia. The gene calls are TRBV4-2 and TRBJ2-7, with D uncertain. The starting material was PBMCs from the stem cell graft donor, obtained from the stem cell graft. Written as DNA, the CDR3 is TGTGCCAGCAGCCAAGAGGTGGGGTTCTACGAGCAGTACTTC. Its translation is CASSQEVGFYEQYF.